Below, 21 T cell receptor beta chains from the same sample are listed, as sequenced in a study of T cells in Graves' hyperthyroidism and ophthalmopathy. Amplification yielded TCR beta CDR3 regions, with RNA transcripts as the source. First-round RT-PCR targeting the TCR CDR3 was performed with the HTBI primer set. One entry per CDR3 protein results from TCRdb running MiXCR on the multiplex PCR reads. This table has 480,000 or so distinct CDR3 sequences, roughly 45% appearing once. Material for sequencing was peripheral blood or thyroid tissue (not recorded which). Source of these receptors: an adult woman with Graves' disease, either hyperthyroidism or ophthalmopathy (not recorded which).

This clonotype came up many times. The V gene is TRBV6-5, the J gene TRBJ2-7, with D possibly TRBD1 on 5 matching bases. Trimming stripped 5 bases from V and 0 bases from J, with 8 bases between. This CDR3 region has 13 residues. Germline lookup yields CDR1 MNHEY and CDR2 SVGAGI. In DNA, the CDR3 is TGTGCCAGCAGTGAGGACATCTCCTACGAGCAGTACTTC. As protein: CASSEDISYEQYF.

This clonotype was seen only a few times. The chain has TRBV10-3 and TRBJ1-6; D uncertain. The CDR3 covers 12 residues. The ends were cut back, 4 bases at V and 5 bases at J, with 3 bases in the middle. Per the germline V gene, CDR1 is ENHRY and CDR2 is SYGVKD. The CDR3 protein is CAISADNSPLHF. The CDR3, as DNA: TGTGCCATCAGTGCCGATAATTCACCCCTCCACTTT.

As regards this clonotype: Possible read error: a much larger clone is one base away. The chain links TRBV5-1 to TRBJ2-7; tentative D call: TRBD2 (6 bases). Germline CDR1 is SGHRS and CDR2 is YFSETQ. V dropped 1 base and J dropped 6 bases, with 14 bases sitting between them. CDR3 length: 14 amino acids. The CDR3 DNA sequence: TGCGCCAGCAGCTTGAGGACTACGGCCTGCGAGCAGTACTTC. It specifies CASSLRTTACEQYF.

This clonotype was recorded at least ten times. This chain joins TRBV19 and TRBJ2-7; 9 bases line up with TRBD1. The V gene's germline CDR1 is LNHDA and CDR2 SQIVND (reference sequence). With V trimmed by 1 base and J by 2 bases, 3 bases remained unmatched. The CDR3 is 15 amino acids. CDR3 sequence reads: CASSIARQGAYEQYF. CDR3 nucleotide sequence: TGTGCCAGTAGTATAGCCCGACAGGGGGCCTACGAGCAGTACTTC.

This clonotype was seen at least ten times. V gene TRBV5-1 combines with J gene TRBJ2-5; D call uncertain. The CDR3 consists of 15 residues. V lost 0 bases and J 2 bases, leaving 11 bases between the germline ends. The germline CDR1 and CDR2 sequences are SGHRS and YFSETQ. The CDR3 DNA reads TGCGCCAGCAGCTTGGTGGAGTCGACTCAAGAGACCCAGTACTTC. Amino acids: CASSLVESTQETQYF.

At least ten counts were recorded for this clonotype. V and J are TRBV5-1 and TRBJ1-3; no reliable D call. The CDR3 spans 14 residues. Trimming removed 4 bases from V and 8 bases from J, with 16 bases in between. The V gene's germline CDR1 is SGHRS and CDR2 YFSETQ. As DNA, the CDR3 is TGCGCCAGCAGCGAAGGCGGCCTCGGAGACACCATATATTTT. This translates into CASSEGGLGDTIYF.

The V and J genes are TRBV29-1 and TRBJ2-7; tentatively, D is TRBD1 (6 bases). Germline CDR1 is SQVTM and CDR2 is ANQGSEA. V shed 4 bases and J shed 3 bases, with 16 bases lying between them. This CDR3 has 14 amino acids. In DNA form, the CDR3 reads TGCAGCGTTGGGGCAGACAGGACCTTCTACGAGCAGTACTTC. It specifies CSVGADRTFYEQYF.

This clonotype has at least ten counts. This chain uses TRBV12-3 or TRBV12-4 with TRBJ1-5; 9 nucleotides match TRBD1. The CDR3 consists of 14 residues. With V trimmed by 7 bases and J by 7 bases, 8 bases remained unmatched. Here the CDR3 DNA reads TGTGCCAGCACCCTAACGGACAGGGGCCAGCCCCAGCATTTT. Its translation: CASTLTDRGQPQHF.

The table lists this clonotype with a count of one. This chain connects TRBV4-1 to TRBJ2-7; the D is unclear. This CDR3 is 13 amino acids long. Trimming stripped 2 bases from V and 4 bases from J, with 9 bases between. CDR1 MGHRA and CDR2 YSYEKL come from the germline V gene. In DNA form, the CDR3 reads TGCGCCAGCAGCCAACTGGCCCTGTACGAGCAGTACTTC. Its translation is CASSQLALYEQYF.

The genes are TRBV10-1 and TRBJ1-5; D gene ambiguous. The V end lost 6 bases, the J end lost 5 bases, and 23 bases lay between the germline ends. CDR1 is WNHNN and CDR2 is SYGVQD in the germline V gene (reference sequence). The CDR3 spans 17 residues. CDR3 sequence: CASSDATPGRNDQPQHF. CDR3 DNA sequence: TGCGCCAGCAGCGATGCAACACCCGGACGGAACGATCAGCCCCAGCATTTT.

This clonotype was seen only a few times. The V call is TRBV10-3, the J call TRBJ1-1; 8 bases match TRBD1. Per the germline V gene, CDR1 is ENHRY and CDR2 is SYGVKD. Losses at the gene ends were 6 bases for V and 1 base for J; bases not matched to a gene: 4. CDR3 length: 14 residues. DNA of the CDR3: TGTGCCATCAGCTGGGACAGGCCGAACACTGAAGCTTTCTTT. Translated, it gives CAISWDRPNTEAFF.

The chain has TRBV7-9 and TRBJ2-5; a possible D gene is TRBD2 (6 bases). The V end was cut by 5 bases, the J end by 2 bases, with 18 bases between. Germline CDR1 is SEHNR and CDR2 is FQNEAQ (reference sequence). The CDR3 consists of 16 residues. The CDR3: CASSPVPGLKQETQYF. As DNA, the CDR3 is TGTGCCAGCAGCCCCGTCCCGGGACTTAAGCAAGAGACCCAGTACTTC.

The sample holds a few counts of this clonotype. The genes are TRBV20-1 and TRBJ2-7; possibly TRBD1 for D (6 bases). V lost 4 bases, J lost 7 bases, and 11 bases lay in between. CDR1 is DFQATT and CDR2 is SNEGSKA in the germline V gene (reference sequence). The CDR3 runs to 11 residues. The chain's CDR3 is CSANRAGEQYF. The CDR3 nucleotides are TGCAGTGCTAACAGGGCCGGGGAGCAGTACTTC.

The genes are TRBV2 and TRBJ2-5; TRBD2 agrees at 10 bases. The V gene's germline CDR1 is SNHLY and CDR2 FYNNEI. CDR3 length: 14 residues. CDR3 sequence (DNA): TGTGCTTCTCCTCGGACTAGCGGACAAGAGACCCAGTACTTC. This sequence encodes CASPRTSGQETQYF.

The chain links TRBV3-1 to TRBJ1-2; TRBD1 might be the D (5 bases). Trimming cost V 0 bases and J 3 bases, with 11 bases left between them. The CDR3 is 15 amino acids. Germline-derived CDR1 and CDR2 are LGHDT and YNNKEL (reference sequence). The CDR3 loop reads CASSQDFRVDYGYTF. The DNA of the CDR3 is TGTGCCAGCAGCCAAGATTTCAGGGTTGACTATGGCTACACCTTC.

This clonotype was seen just once. The V call is TRBV10-3, the J call TRBJ1-3, with a possible D match to TRBD1 (5 bases). The V and J ends lost 4 bases and 5 bases respectively, with 21 bases between them. Per germline, CDR1 ENHRY and CDR2 SYGVKD. The CDR3 length is 17 residues. The CDR3 DNA is TGTGCCATCAGTGTTGACGGTTACACCGGGGACCGAAACACCATATATTTT. It yields the protein CAISVDGYTGDRNTIYF.

The chain couples TRBV11-2 to TRBJ1-2; D not resolved. V was clipped by 1 base and J by 1 base, with 7 bases between them. The CDR3 consists of 14 residues. Germline CDR1 SGHAT, CDR2 FQNNGV. The CDR3 is CASSLVGSNYGYTF. Written as DNA, the CDR3 is TGTGCCAGCAGCTTAGTTGGCAGTAACTATGGCTACACCTTC.

This clonotype was counted at least ten times. The V and J genes are TRBV28 and TRBJ1-1; 8 positions match TRBD1. CDR3 size: 14 residues. With V trimmed by 8 bases and J by 4 bases, 9 bases remained unmatched. CDR1 is MDHEN, CDR2 SYDVKM, per germline. The CDR3 sequence is CASYGLTGGTEAFF. CDR3 bases: TGTGCCAGCTATGGTCTCACAGGGGGCACTGAAGCTTTCTTT.

The chain employs TRBV29-1 and TRBJ2-7; 7 bases agree with TRBD1. The germline V gene has CDR1 SQVTM and CDR2 ANQGSEA. This CDR3 comprises 13 residues. With 4 bases clipped from V and 4 bases from J, the junction kept 7 bases outside the gene matches. The CDR3 here is CSVGRTGRYEQYF. The CDR3 DNA reads as TGCAGCGTTGGAAGGACAGGCAGGTACGAGCAGTACTTC.

The V and J genes are TRBV15 and TRBJ1-2; the D gene is possibly TRBD1 (6 bases). V was cut by 8 bases and J by 2 bases, with 18 bases left in between. Germline lookup yields CDR1 LNHNV and CDR2 YYDKDF (reference sequence). This CDR3 has 15 amino acids. CDR3 DNA: TGTGCCACCGCCAGCGGGTATACAGGGAACTATGGCTACACCTTC. It translates to CATASGYTGNYGYTF.

The genes are TRBV29-1 and TRBJ2-7; 11 bases match TRBD2. The CDR3 loop spans 11 amino acids. The ends lost 8 bases at V and 6 bases at J; junction bases unmatched: 3. The germline gives CDR1 SQVTM, CDR2 ANQGSEA. In DNA, the CDR3 is TGCAGCTTAACTAGCGGGAGCGAGCAGTACTTC. Its protein is CSLTSGSEQYF.